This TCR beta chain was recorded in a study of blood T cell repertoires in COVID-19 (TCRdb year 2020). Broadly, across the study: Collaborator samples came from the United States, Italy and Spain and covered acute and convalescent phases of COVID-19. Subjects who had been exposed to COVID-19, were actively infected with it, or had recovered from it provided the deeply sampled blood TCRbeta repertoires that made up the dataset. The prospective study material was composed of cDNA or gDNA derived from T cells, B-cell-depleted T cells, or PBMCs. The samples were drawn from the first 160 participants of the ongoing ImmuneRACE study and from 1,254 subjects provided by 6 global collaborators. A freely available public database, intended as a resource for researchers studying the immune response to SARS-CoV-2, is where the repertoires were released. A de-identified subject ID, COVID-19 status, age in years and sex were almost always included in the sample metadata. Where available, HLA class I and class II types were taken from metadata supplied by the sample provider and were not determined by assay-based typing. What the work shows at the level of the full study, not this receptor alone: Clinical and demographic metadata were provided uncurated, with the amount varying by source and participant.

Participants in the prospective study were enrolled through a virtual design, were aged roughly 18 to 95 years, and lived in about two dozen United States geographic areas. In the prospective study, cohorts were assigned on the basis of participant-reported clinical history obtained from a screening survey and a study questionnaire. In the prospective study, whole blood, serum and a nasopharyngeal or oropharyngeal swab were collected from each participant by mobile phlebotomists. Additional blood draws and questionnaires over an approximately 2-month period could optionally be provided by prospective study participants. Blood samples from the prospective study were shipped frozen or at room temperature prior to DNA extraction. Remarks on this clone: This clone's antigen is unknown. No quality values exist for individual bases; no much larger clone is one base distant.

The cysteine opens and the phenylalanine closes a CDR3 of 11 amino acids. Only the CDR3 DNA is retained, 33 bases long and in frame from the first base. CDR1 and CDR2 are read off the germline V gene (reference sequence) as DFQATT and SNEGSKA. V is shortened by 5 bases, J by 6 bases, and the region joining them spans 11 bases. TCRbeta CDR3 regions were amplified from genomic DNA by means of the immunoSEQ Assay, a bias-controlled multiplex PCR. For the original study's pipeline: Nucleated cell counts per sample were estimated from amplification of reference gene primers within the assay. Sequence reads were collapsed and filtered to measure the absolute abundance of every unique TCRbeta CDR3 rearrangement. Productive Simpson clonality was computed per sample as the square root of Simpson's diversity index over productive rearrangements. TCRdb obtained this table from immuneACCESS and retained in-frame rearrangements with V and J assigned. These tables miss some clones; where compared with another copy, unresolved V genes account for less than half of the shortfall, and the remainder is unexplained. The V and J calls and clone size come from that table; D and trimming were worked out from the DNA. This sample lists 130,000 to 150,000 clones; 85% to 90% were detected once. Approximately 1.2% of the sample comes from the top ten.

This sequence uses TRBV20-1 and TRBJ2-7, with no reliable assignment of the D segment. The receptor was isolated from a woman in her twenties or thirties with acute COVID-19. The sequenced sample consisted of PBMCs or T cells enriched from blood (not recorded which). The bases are TGCAGTGCTCCCTCGTTCGGCGAGCAGTACTTC. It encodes CSAPSFGEQYF.